These 27 T cell receptor beta chains were sequenced from one sample in a study of a mutant IDH1 vaccine in newly diagnosed glioma. Time point of the sample: week 11, during vaccination. What each vaccine dose contained was 300 ug of mutant IDH1 20-mer peptide, accompanied by topical imiquimod. Antigens of these TCRs are unknown. The protocol was immunoSEQ multiplex PCR, while the TCRdb copy is restricted to in-frame clones and leaves out a portion. The table includes about 25,000 clones, over 75% detected once. The material sequenced was PBMCs, taken from a glioma patient whose treatment included an IDH1 peptide vaccine. The receptors come from a woman aged 18-35 years with glioma.

The rearrangement uses TRBV7-8 and TRBJ1-2; 7 nucleotides match TRBD1. V gave up 1 base and J gave up 4 bases; unmatched junction bases: 0. CDR3 length: 13 residues. The germline V gene encodes CDR1 SGHVS and CDR2 FQNEAQ. CDR3 nucleotide sequence: TGTGCCAGCAGCTTAGGGACAGGCTATGGCTACACCTTC. Translated: CASSLGTGYGYTF.

The rearrangement joins TRBV29-1 to TRBJ2-7; a weak D match, TRBD2 (5 bases). This CDR3 contains 14 residues. Trimming cost V 6 bases and J 0 bases, with 15 bases left between them. CDR1 and CDR2 (germline): SQVTM, ANQGSEA. The CDR3 coding sequence is TGCAGCGTCGCTGGAGGTCCAAGCTCCTACGAGCAGTACTTC. Translating gives CSVAGGPSSYEQYF.

The V call is TRBV6-5, the J call TRBJ1-2; 7 positions agree with TRBD1. The germline V gene has CDR1 MNHEY and CDR2 SVGAGI. The trim removed 4 bases at V and 4 bases at J, leaving 9 bases unmatched. The CDR3 is 15 residues long. The CDR3 protein is CASSSDRQGGYGYTF. In nucleotides, the CDR3 is TGTGCCAGCAGTTCCGACCGACAGGGTGGCTATGGCTACACCTTC.

The V and J genes are TRBV28 and TRBJ1-5; tentative D call: TRBD1 (6 bases). V was trimmed by 2 bases and J by 8 bases, leaving 16 bases between them. CDR1 MDHEN and CDR2 SYDVKM come from the germline V gene. This CDR3 spans 15 amino acids. Written as DNA, the CDR3 is TGTGCCAGCAGTTTAGGATTGGGGGGCGTAGAGCCCCAGCATTTT. It codes for CASSLGLGGVEPQHF. The full variable domain, rest sourced from reference TRBV28 and TRBJ1-5, is DVKVTQSSRYLVKRTGEKVFLECVQDMDHENMFWYRQDPGLGLRLIYFSYDVKMKEKGDIPEGYSVSREKKERFSLILESASTNQTSMYLCASSLGLGGVEPQHFGDGTRLSIL.

The V and J genes are TRBV27 and TRBJ1-5, with D hard to call. The CDR3 is 14 amino acids. Germline V gives CDR1 MNHEY, CDR2 SMNVEV (reference sequence). V lost 5 bases to trimming and J lost 0 bases, with 8 bases between them. CDR3: CASSRTYSNQPQHF. CDR3 nucleotides: TGTGCCAGCAGTCGGACGTATAGCAATCAGCCCCAGCATTTT.

This chain joins TRBV7-6 and TRBJ1-2; no firm D call. The germline V gene has CDR1 SGHVS and CDR2 FNYEAQ. V was cut by 1 base and J by 2 bases, with 2 bases left in between. CDR3 size: 12 residues. The CDR3: CASSLGNYGYTF. The CDR3 DNA is TGTGCCAGCAGCTTAGGGAACTATGGCTACACCTTC.

The chain is built from TRBV30 and TRBJ2-5; TRBD2 agrees at 9 bases. With 3 bases clipped from V and 1 base from J, the junction kept 9 bases outside the gene matches. The CDR3 runs 16 residues. Germline loops: CDR1 GTSNPN, CDR2 SVGIG (reference sequence). In DNA form, the CDR3 reads TGTGCCTGGAGCCCTACGTGCGGGAGGGCCCAAGAGACCCAGTACTTC. This encodes CAWSPTCGRAQETQYF. The whole variable domain, filled in from reference TRBV30 and TRBJ2-5, reads SQTIHQWPATLVQPVGSPLSLECTVEGTSNPNLYWYRQAAGRGLQLLFYSVGIGQISSEVPQNLSASRPQDRQFILSSKKLLLSDSGFYLCAWSPTCGRAQETQYFGPGTRLLVL.

This clone was recorded a few times. The chain carries TRBV11-2 and TRBJ1-1, with TRBD1 matching over 7 bases. Trimming removed 5 bases from V and 0 bases from J; junction bases left unmatched: 3. The germline V gene has CDR1 SGHAT and CDR2 FQNNGV. The CDR3 covers 14 residues. DNA for the CDR3: TGTGCCAGCAGCCCGGGACAGATGAACACTGAAGCTTTCTTT. Amino acid sequence: CASSPGQMNTEAFF.

The chain links TRBV13 to TRBJ2-2; 15 positions match TRBD2. In germline, CDR1 is PRHDT, CDR2 FYEKMQ (reference sequence). V lost 5 bases and J lost 6; bases outside the gene matches: 13. This CDR3 has 19 residues. CDR3 residues: CASSPGLAGGPRRAGELFF. For the CDR3, the DNA is TGTGCCAGCAGCCCCGGACTAGCGGGAGGGCCGAGGAGAGCCGGGGAGCTGTTTTTT.

The chain employs TRBV7-2 and TRBJ2-7; 9 bases align to TRBD1. This CDR3 has 16 amino acids. The junction had 4 bases not matched to a gene; V was cut back by 1 base and J by 0 bases. Germline V gene data show CDR1 as SGHTA and CDR2 as FQGNSA. CDR3 DNA sequence: TGTGCCAGCAGCTTAGAGGGGACAGGGTTCTCCTACGAGCAGTACTTC. Its protein is CASSLEGTGFSYEQYF.

The CDR3 sequence is CSAAGGIGYTF. CDR3 DNA sequence: TGCAGTGCCGCGGGCGGGATTGGCTACACCTTC. The rearrangement uses TRBV20-1 and TRBJ1-2, with D unresolved. Germline V lookup: CDR1 DFQATT, CDR2 SNEGSKA (reference sequence). Trimming pared 6 bases from V and 7 bases from J, leaving 12 bases between. There are 11 residues in the CDR3.

The genes are TRBV7-2 and TRBJ1-4; D ambiguous. This CDR3 contains 16 residues. Germline assignment: CDR1 SGHTA and CDR2 FQGNSA. V was trimmed by 2 bases and J by 8 bases, leaving 18 bases between them. CDR3 in amino acids: CASSLNSAGAGEKLFF. In DNA form, the CDR3 reads TGTGCCAGCAGCTTAAATTCGGCCGGCGCCGGGGAAAAACTGTTTTTT.

The chain couples TRBV5-1 to TRBJ2-2; 9 bases fit TRBD1. The V gene's germline CDR1 is SGHRS and CDR2 YFSETQ. The junction had 5 bases not matched to a gene; V was cut back by 0 bases and J by 5 bases. The CDR3 covers 16 residues. The chain's CDR3 is CASSLDRDRATGELFF. CDR3 nucleotides: TGCGCCAGCAGCTTGGACCGGGACAGGGCTACCGGGGAGCTGTTTTTT.

The rearrangement uses TRBV27 and TRBJ2-5; 11 bases line up with TRBD2. There are 16 residues in the CDR3. V lost 5 bases and J lost 1; bases outside the gene matches: 6. Germline V gene data show CDR1 as MNHEY and CDR2 as SMNVEV (reference sequence). The DNA of the CDR3 is TGTGCCAGCAGTGCCTTTAGCGGGGGGGCCCAAGAGACCCAGTACTTC. Translated: CASSAFSGGAQETQYF.

This chain connects TRBV27 to TRBJ1-1; D not certain. Deletions cut 4 bases from V and 4 bases from J, with 25 bases between. The CDR3 totals 18 residues. Germline CDR1 MNHEY, CDR2 SMNVEV (reference sequence). CDR3 coding DNA: TGTGCCAGCAGTTGGCGGGGAGGGCTGAAACCGTCCCCCACTGAAGCTTTCTTT. Residues: CASSWRGGLKPSPTEAFF.

The chain carries TRBV7-2 and TRBJ1-2; 9 bases line up with TRBD1. This CDR3 has 15 amino acids. V gave up 4 bases and J gave up 2 bases; unmatched junction bases: 5. CDR1 and CDR2 (germline): SGHTA, FQGNSA. The CDR3 DNA sequence: TGTGCCAGCAGCTCCCCCGGGACAGGGAACTATGGCTACACCTTC. Residues: CASSSPGTGNYGYTF.

V usage is TRBV4-1 and J usage is TRBJ2-7; D possibly corresponds to TRBD2 (6 bases). This CDR3 spans 14 amino acids. V lost 7 bases, J lost 6 bases, and 19 bases lay in between. Germline CDR1 MGHRA, CDR2 YSYEKL. CDR3: CASTPSSQGGEQYF. DNA of the CDR3: TGCGCCAGCACCCCAAGCTCGCAGGGAGGCGAGCAGTACTTC.

This clone was observed a single time. The rearrangement links TRBV9 to TRBJ2-5; D is unresolved. Germline V gives CDR1 SGDLS, CDR2 YYNGEE. The length of the CDR3 is 14 residues. Trimming shortened V by 0 bases and J by 0 bases, and 6 bases separated the two germline ends. CDR3 in DNA: TGTGCCAGCAGCGTAGAAGGGTACCAAGAGACCCAGTACTTC. Translated: CASSVEGYQETQYF.

The rearrangement joins TRBV4-1 to TRBJ2-7; no firm D call. Germline lookup yields CDR1 MGHRA and CDR2 YSYEKL. Trimming stripped 1 base from V and 6 bases from J, with 10 bases between. The CDR3 extends over 13 amino acids. CDR3 in DNA: TGCGCCAGCAGCCAAGTCCCAGTTGGCGAGCAGTACTTC. Its translation: CASSQVPVGEQYF.

This clone was detected only a few times. The chain is built from TRBV27 and TRBJ2-1; D tentatively fits TRBD1 or TRBD2 (6 bases each). The CDR3 spans 12 residues. Germline-derived CDR1 and CDR2 are MNHEY and SMNVEV (reference sequence). Trimming removed 6 bases at V and 7 bases at J, with 10 bases between. The CDR3 protein is CASSLGGNEQFF. The DNA of the CDR3 is TGTGCCAGCAGCCTAGGGGGGAATGAGCAGTTCTTC.

The J gene is TRBJ1-1, the V gene TRBV4-1; possible D gene TRBD1, 6 bases. The germline gives CDR1 MGHRA, CDR2 YSYEKL. Trimming shortened V by 2 bases and J by 1 base, and 8 bases separated the two germline ends. The CDR3 consists of 14 residues. The CDR3 DNA reads TGCGCCAGCAGCCAATCGACAGGGAACACTGAAGCTTTCTTT. This sequence encodes CASSQSTGNTEAFF.

The chain uses TRBV5-8 and TRBJ2-5; 8 positions agree with TRBD1. V gave up 3 bases and J gave up 3 bases; unmatched junction bases: 19. Germline V gives CDR1 SGHTS, CDR2 YDEGEE. The CDR3 consists of 19 residues. The CDR3 region has the DNA TGTGCCAGCAGCTCCGGGACAGGATCGACGTCCGTTTCGGAAGAGACCCAGTACTTC. The encoded protein is CASSSGTGSTSVSEETQYF. The whole variable domain, remainder taken from reference TRBV5-8 and TRBJ2-5, is EAGVTQSPTHLIKTRGQQATLRCSPISGHTSVYWYQQALGLGLQFLLWYDEGEERNRGNFPPRFSGRQFPNYSSELNVNALELEDSALYLCASSSGTGSTSVSEETQYFGPGTRLLVL.

The chain is built from TRBV4-2 and TRBJ2-1; TRBD2 is a possible D gene (6 bases). Trimming shortened V by 0 bases and J by 9 bases, and 21 bases separated the two germline ends. The CDR3 runs to 17 residues. Germline V gives CDR1 LGHNA, CDR2 YNFKEQ. The CDR3: CASSQDGSGRGMGEQFF. The CDR3 DNA sequence: TGTGCCAGCAGCCAAGATGGTAGTGGGCGGGGTATGGGTGAGCAGTTCTTC.

The chain links TRBV28 to TRBJ2-1; D is possibly TRBD2 (6 bases). The CDR3 has 15 amino acids. Trimming pared 5 bases from V and 10 bases from J, leaving 21 bases between. CDR1 and CDR2 (germline): MDHEN, SYDVKM. CDR3 residues: CASSLLAGSASEQFF. The DNA of the CDR3 is TGTGCCAGCAGTCTGTTGGCGGGATCAGCGAGCGAGCAGTTCTTC.

The chain has TRBV28 and TRBJ1-1; maybe TRBD1 (5 bases). V lost 5 bases to trimming and J lost 11 bases, with 15 bases between them. CDR1 is MDHEN and CDR2 is SYDVKM in the germline V gene. The CDR3 contains 12 residues. CDR3 nucleotides: TGTGCCAGCAGTCCGCCAGGGTTCCGGGCTTTCTTT. This translates into CASSPPGFRAFF.

This chain uses TRBV30 with TRBJ2-5; D gene ambiguous. Germline V gene sequence: CDR1 GTSNPN, CDR2 SVGIG (reference sequence). Trimming took 2 bases from V and 1 from J, leaving 8 bases between them. This CDR3 region has 13 residues. CDR3 amino acids: CAWSNTVQETQYF. The CDR3, as DNA: TGTGCCTGGAGTAACACAGTCCAAGAGACCCAGTACTTC. The variable domain in full, completed from reference TRBV30 and TRBJ2-5, reads SQTIHQWPATLVQPVGSPLSLECTVEGTSNPNLYWYRQAAGRGLQLLFYSVGIGQISSEVPQNLSASRPQDRQFILSSKKLLLSDSGFYLCAWSNTVQETQYFGPGTRLLVL.

This clone turned up a few times. The chain joins TRBV5-1 to TRBJ2-7; a weak D match, TRBD2 (6 bases). Trimming shortened V by 4 bases and J by 0 bases, and 20 bases separated the two germline ends. This CDR3 is 17 amino acids long. Germline assignment: CDR1 SGHRS and CDR2 YFSETQ. As DNA, the CDR3 is TGCGCCAGCAGCCTAAGAACCGGGACTCAGAGCTCCTACGAGCAGTACTTC. This translates into CASSLRTGTQSSYEQYF.